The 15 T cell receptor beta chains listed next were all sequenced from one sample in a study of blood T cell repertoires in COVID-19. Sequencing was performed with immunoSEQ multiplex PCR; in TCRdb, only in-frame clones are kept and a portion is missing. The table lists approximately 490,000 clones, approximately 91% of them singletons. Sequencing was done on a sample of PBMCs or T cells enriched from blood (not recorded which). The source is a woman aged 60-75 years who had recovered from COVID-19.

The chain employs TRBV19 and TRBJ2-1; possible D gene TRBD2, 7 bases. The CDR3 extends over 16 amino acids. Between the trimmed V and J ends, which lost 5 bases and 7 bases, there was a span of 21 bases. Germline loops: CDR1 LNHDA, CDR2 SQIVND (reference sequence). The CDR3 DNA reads TGTGCCAGTAGTGTACAGAGGGGGGGCCTAGGGAATGAGCAGTTCTTC. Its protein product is CASSVQRGGLGNEQFF.

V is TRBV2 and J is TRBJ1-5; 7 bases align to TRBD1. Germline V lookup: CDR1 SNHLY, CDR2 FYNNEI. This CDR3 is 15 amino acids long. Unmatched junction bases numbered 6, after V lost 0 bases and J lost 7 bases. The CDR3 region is CASSEALGRGQPQHF. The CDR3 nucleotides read TGTGCCAGCAGTGAAGCGCTTGGCAGGGGGCAGCCCCAGCATTTT.

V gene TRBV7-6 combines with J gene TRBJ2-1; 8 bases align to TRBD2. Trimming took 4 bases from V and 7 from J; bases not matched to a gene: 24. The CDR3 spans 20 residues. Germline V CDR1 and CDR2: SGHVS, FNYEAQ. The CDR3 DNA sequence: TGTGCCAGCAGCTCTCAAGTGGGGGGACTAGAATTTGGGCGTGGTAATGAGCAGTTCTTC. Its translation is CASSSQVGGLEFGRGNEQFF.

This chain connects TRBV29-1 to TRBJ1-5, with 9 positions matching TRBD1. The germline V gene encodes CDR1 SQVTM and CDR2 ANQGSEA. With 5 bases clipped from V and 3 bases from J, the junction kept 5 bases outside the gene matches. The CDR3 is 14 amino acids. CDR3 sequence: CSVSTGGNNQPQHF. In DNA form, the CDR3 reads TGCAGCGTTTCGACAGGGGGTAACAATCAGCCCCAGCATTTT.

The CDR3 sequence is CASSLEAYEQFF. DNA for the CDR3: TGCGCCAGCAGCTTGGAAGCTTATGAGCAGTTCTTC. V is TRBV5-1 and J is TRBJ2-1; the D is unclear. V gave up 0 bases and J gave up 8 bases, with 6 bases separating them. CDR3 length: 12 amino acids. Germline V gene data show CDR1 as SGHRS and CDR2 as YFSETQ.

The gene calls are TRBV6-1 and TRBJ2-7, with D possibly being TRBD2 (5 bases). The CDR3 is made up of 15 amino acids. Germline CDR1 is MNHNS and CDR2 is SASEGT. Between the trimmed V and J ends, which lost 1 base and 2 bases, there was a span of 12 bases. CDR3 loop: CASSEVVGITYEQYF. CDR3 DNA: TGTGCCAGCAGTGAAGTGGTCGGGATTACCTACGAGCAGTACTTC.

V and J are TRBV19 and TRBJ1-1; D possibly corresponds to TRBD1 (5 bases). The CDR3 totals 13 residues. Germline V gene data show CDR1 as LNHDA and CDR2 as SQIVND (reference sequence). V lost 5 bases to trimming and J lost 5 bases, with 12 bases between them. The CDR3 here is CASSLQGLTEAFF. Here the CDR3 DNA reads TGTGCCAGTAGTCTTCAGGGCCTAACTGAAGCTTTCTTT.

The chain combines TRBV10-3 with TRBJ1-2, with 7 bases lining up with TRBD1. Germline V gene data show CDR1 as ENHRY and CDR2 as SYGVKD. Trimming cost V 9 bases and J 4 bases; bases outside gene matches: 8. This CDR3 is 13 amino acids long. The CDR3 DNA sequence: TGTGCCATTACCACAGGGGCCGCCTATGGCTACACCTTC. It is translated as CAITTGAAYGYTF.

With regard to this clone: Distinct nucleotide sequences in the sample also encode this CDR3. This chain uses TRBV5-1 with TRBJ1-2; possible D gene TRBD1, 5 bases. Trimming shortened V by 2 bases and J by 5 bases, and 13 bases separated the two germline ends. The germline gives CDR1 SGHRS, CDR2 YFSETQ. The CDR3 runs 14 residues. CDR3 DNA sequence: TGCGCCAGCAGCTTAGGGCAGGGTGGTTATGGCTACACCTTC. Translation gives CASSLGQGGYGYTF.

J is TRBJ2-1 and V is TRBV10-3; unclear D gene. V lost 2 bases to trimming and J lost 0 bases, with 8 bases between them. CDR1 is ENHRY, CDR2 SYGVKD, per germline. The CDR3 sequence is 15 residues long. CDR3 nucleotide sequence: TGTGCCATCAGTGAGCAGGCGATCTCCTACAATGAGCAGTTCTTC. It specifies CAISEQAISYNEQFF.

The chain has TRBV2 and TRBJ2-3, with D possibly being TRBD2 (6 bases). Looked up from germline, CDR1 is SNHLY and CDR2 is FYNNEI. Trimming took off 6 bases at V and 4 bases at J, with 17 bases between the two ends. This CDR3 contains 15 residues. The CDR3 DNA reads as TGTGCCAGCAGGCTGTCCGGGGGAGTCGCAGATACGCAGTATTTT. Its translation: CASRLSGGVADTQYF.

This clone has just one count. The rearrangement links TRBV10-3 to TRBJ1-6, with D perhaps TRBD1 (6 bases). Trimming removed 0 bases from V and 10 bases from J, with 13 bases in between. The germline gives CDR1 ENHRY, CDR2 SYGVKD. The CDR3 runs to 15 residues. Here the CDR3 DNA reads TGTGCCATCAGTGAGTCCGGGCCAGGGGTCTCACCCCTCCACTTT. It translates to CAISESGPGVSPLHF.

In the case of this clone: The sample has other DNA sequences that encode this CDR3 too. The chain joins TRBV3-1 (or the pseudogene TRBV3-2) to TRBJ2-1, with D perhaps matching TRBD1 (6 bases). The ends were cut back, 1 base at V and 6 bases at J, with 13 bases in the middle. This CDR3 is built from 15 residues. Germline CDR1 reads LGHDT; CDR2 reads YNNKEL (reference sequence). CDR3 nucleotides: TGTGCCAGCAGCCAAGGGACAGCCCGTGGCAATGAGCAGTTCTTC. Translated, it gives CASSQGTARGNEQFF.

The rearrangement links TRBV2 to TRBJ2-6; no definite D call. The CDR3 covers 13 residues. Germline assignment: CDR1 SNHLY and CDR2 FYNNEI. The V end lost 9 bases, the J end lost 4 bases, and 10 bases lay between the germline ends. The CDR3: CARTSAGANVLTF. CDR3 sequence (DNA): TGTGCCAGAACCTCCGCGGGGGCCAACGTCCTGACTTTC.

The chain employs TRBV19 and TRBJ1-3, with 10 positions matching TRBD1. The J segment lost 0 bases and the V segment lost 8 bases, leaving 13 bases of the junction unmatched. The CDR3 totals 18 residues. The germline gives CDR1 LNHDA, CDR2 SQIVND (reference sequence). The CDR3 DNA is TGTGCCAGTGCAACCGGGACAGGGGCCGTCTTCTCTGGAAACACCATATATTTT. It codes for CASATGTGAVFSGNTIYF.